These 15 T cell receptor beta chains originate from one sample sequenced in a study of blood T cell repertoires in COVID-19. Repertoires were generated with immunoSEQ multiplex PCR, while TCRdb's copy carries only in-frame clones and drops some. Among approximately 300,000 clones, about 82% were seen once, and the ten largest hold around 1.5%. Sequences were obtained from peripheral blood. These receptors all stem from a woman aged 45-59 years with acute or convalescent COVID-19.

This chain uses TRBV4-3 with TRBJ1-5; D ambiguous. V was trimmed by 1 base and J by 4 bases, leaving 11 bases between them. The CDR3 sequence is 15 residues long. Germline-derived CDR1 and CDR2 are LGHNA and YSLEER. The CDR3 reads CASSQVAGFNQPQHF. For the CDR3, the DNA is TGCGCCAGCAGCCAAGTCGCGGGGTTTAATCAGCCCCAGCATTTT.

The J gene is TRBJ2-1, the V gene TRBV19; D is undetermined. From germline, CDR1 is LNHDA and CDR2 SQIVND (reference sequence). V was pared by 3 bases and J by 3 bases, with 9 bases between. This CDR3 is built from 14 residues. In DNA form, the CDR3 reads TGTGCCAGTAGTATTGGCACATACTACAATGAGCAGTTCTTC. This encodes CASSIGTYYNEQFF.

The rearrangement joins TRBV5-1 to TRBJ1-4; D is perhaps TRBD1 (6 bases). The V and J ends lost 1 base and 7 bases respectively, with 14 bases between them. This CDR3 region has 15 residues. CDR1 is SGHRS, CDR2 YFSETQ, per germline. CDR3 in amino acids: CASSLSGQWFEKLFF. DNA of the CDR3: TGCGCCAGCAGCTTGTCGGGACAATGGTTTGAAAAACTGTTTTTT. Combining the CDR3 with reference TRBV5-1 and TRBJ1-4 gives the whole variable domain KAGVTQTPRYLIKTRGQQVTLSCSPISGHRSVSWYQQTPGQGLQFLFEYFSETQRNKGNFPGRFSGRQFSNSRSEMNVSTLELGDSALYLCASSLSGQWFEKLFFGSGTQLSVL.

The V call is TRBV30, the J call TRBJ2-7, with a tentative D call TRBD1 (5 bases). This CDR3 spans 13 amino acids. Trimming cost V 0 bases and J 3 bases, with 9 bases left between them. The germline CDR1 and CDR2 sequences are GTSNPN and SVGIG (reference sequence). The CDR3 is CAWSVQGVYEQYF. As DNA, the CDR3 is TGTGCCTGGAGTGTACAAGGGGTCTACGAGCAGTACTTC.

The chain combines TRBV5-5 with TRBJ1-6; the match to TRBD1 covers 9 bases. The V gene end was trimmed by 4 bases and the J gene end by 9 bases; junction bases not matched to a gene: 8. In germline, CDR1 is SGHKS, CDR2 YYEKEE (reference sequence). CDR3 length: 15 amino acids. The CDR3 DNA follows: TGTGCCAGCAGCCCATTGACAGGGGGTATTTCACCCCTCCACTTT. The encoded protein is CASSPLTGGISPLHF.

The chain links TRBV9 to TRBJ2-5; 10 bases fit TRBD2. CDR3 length: 15 residues. Germline CDR1 SGDLS, CDR2 YYNGEE. The V gene end was trimmed by 0 bases and the J gene end by 4 bases; junction bases not matched to a gene: 3. The CDR3 loop is CASSVESGRGETQYF. Written as DNA, the CDR3 is TGTGCCAGCAGCGTAGAGAGCGGGAGGGGAGAGACCCAGTACTTC.

The chain couples TRBV18 to TRBJ2-1; D might be TRBD2 (5 bases). The length of the CDR3 is 13 residues. Between the trimmed V and J ends, which lost 1 base and 5 bases, there was a span of 6 bases. Germline CDR1 and CDR2: KGHSH and LQKENI. The CDR3 region is CASSPLANNEQFF. In nucleotides, the CDR3 is TGTGCCAGCTCACCACTAGCGAACAATGAGCAGTTCTTC. The full variable domain, in which reference TRBV18 and TRBJ2-1 provide the parts outside the CDR3, is NAGVMQNPRHLVRRRGQEARLRCSPMKGHSHVYWYRQLPEEGLKFMVYLQKENIIDESGMPKERFSAEFPKEGPSILRIQQVVRGDSAAYFCASSPLANNEQFFGPGTRLTVL.

This clone was counted between two and nine times. This sequence joins TRBV10-3 and TRBJ1-2; D uncertain. The V gene lost 0 bases and the J gene lost 0 bases, with 8 bases spanning the gap. The CDR3 runs 15 residues. CDR1 and CDR2 from the germline V gene are ENHRY and SYGVKD. The CDR3 spells CAISESYGANYGYTF. In DNA, the CDR3 is TGTGCCATCAGTGAGTCATATGGAGCTAACTATGGCTACACCTTC.

J is TRBJ2-7 and V is TRBV15, with a possible D match to TRBD1 (5 bases). The CDR3 has 16 amino acids. With 1 base removed from V and 0 bases from J, the gap between germline ends came to 13 bases. CDR1 LNHNV and CDR2 YYDKDF come from the germline V gene (reference sequence). CDR3 in amino acids: CATSRGATASSYEQYF. The CDR3 DNA follows: TGTGCCACCAGCAGAGGGGCGACAGCTAGCTCCTACGAGCAGTACTTC.

The chain links TRBV10-3 to TRBJ2-4; a weak D match, TRBD1 (6 bases). Trimming took 10 bases from V and 2 from J, leaving 12 bases between them. Germline loops: CDR1 ENHRY, CDR2 SYGVKD. The CDR3 loop spans 13 amino acids. CDR3: CATQGTSKNIQYF. The CDR3 nucleotides are TGTGCCACCCAGGGGACGTCCAAAAACATTCAGTACTTC.

This clone was detected only once. The CDR3 loop is CASSLGDRVFPGVGEQYF. Written as DNA, the CDR3 is TGTGCCAGCAGCCTCGGAGACAGGGTTTTCCCCGGAGTGGGAGAGCAGTACTTC. The rearrangement joins TRBV27 to TRBJ2-7, with 7 bases that match TRBD1. This CDR3 has 18 amino acids. The germline V gene encodes CDR1 MNHEY and CDR2 SMNVEV (reference sequence). The junction had 24 bases not matched to a gene; V was cut back by 6 bases and J by 7 bases.

This chain joins TRBV11-1 and TRBJ2-7; TRBD2 agrees at 9 bases. Germline-derived CDR1 and CDR2 are SGHAT and FQDESV (reference sequence). The CDR3 covers 14 residues. Losses at the gene ends were 3 bases for V and 2 bases for J; bases not matched to a gene: 2. Here the CDR3 DNA reads TGTGCCAGCAGCTTGCCTAGCGGGGCCTACGAGCAGTACTTC. Encoded protein: CASSLPSGAYEQYF. The full variable domain, rest sourced from reference TRBV11-1 and TRBJ2-7, is EAEVAQSPRYKITEKSQAVAFWCDPISGHATLYWYRQILGQGPELLVQFQDESVVDDSQLPKDRFSAERLKGVDSTLKIQPAELGDSAMYLCASSLPSGAYEQYFGPGTRLTVT.

The chain couples TRBV30 to TRBJ2-2; 14 bases align to TRBD2. The CDR3 runs to 15 residues. The junction had 5 bases not matched to a gene; V was cut back by 5 bases and J by 6 bases. Per germline, CDR1 GTSNPN and CDR2 SVGIG (reference sequence). DNA of the CDR3: TGTGCCTGGGCGCCGGGACTAGCGGGAGCCGGGGAGCTGTTTTTT. It is translated as CAWAPGLAGAGELFF.

This clone was recorded a few times. The rearrangement joins TRBV6-6 to TRBJ2-2; D is perhaps TRBD1 (6 bases). This CDR3 has 14 residues. V gave up 6 bases and J gave up 0 bases, with 8 bases separating them. Germline CDR1 is MNHNY and CDR2 is SVGAGI (reference sequence). CDR3 region: CASRGTPNTGELFF. In DNA, the CDR3 is TGTGCCAGCAGGGGGACACCGAACACCGGGGAGCTGTTTTTT.

The chain is built from TRBV7-2 and TRBJ2-2; D possibly corresponds to TRBD1 (5 bases). Germline loops: CDR1 SGHTA, CDR2 FQGNSA. This CDR3 has 14 amino acids. V was pared by 7 bases and J by 0 bases, with 9 bases between. CDR3 in amino acids: CASTLQANTGELFF. Here the CDR3 DNA reads TGTGCCAGCACCCTACAGGCGAACACCGGGGAGCTGTTTTTT.